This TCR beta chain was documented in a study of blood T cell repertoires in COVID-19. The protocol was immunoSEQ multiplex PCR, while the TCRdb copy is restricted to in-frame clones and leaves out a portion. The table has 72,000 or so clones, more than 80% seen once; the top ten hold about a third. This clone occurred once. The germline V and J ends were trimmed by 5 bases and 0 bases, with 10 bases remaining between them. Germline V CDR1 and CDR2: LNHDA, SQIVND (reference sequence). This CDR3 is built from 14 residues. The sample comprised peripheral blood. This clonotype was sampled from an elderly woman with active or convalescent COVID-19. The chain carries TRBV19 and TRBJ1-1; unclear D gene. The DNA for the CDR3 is TGTGCCAGTAGTGCGGAAGATCTGAACACTGAAGCTTTCTTT. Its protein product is CASSAEDLNTEAFF.